This T cell receptor (beta chain) was observed in a study of CD8+CD57+ T cells in acquired aplastic anemia. Study-wide results and caveats: Overlapping CD8+ CDR3 repertoires of patients and controls contained twenty-nine shared sequences.

This clonotype was observed a single time. Its antigen is not identified. The conserved phenylalanine or tryptophan is not found at the CDR3 terminus, so this likely reflects a read error. The sequenced patients had an expansion of CD8+CD57+ cells seen by flow cytometry. Severe acquired aplastic anemia was diagnosed in all patients. Blood sampling was performed on the patients, and none of them had received therapy by then. According to the study, genomic DNA was the template for TCR beta VDJ and CDR3 profiling. TCRdb independently ran MiXCR on the reads; one entry per CDR3 protein. The sample carries about 150,000 distinct CDR3 sequences, approximately 52% recorded once. Germline loops: CDR1 SGDLS, CDR2 YYNGEE. CDR3 length: 14 residues. V shed 4 bases and J shed 0 bases, with 10 bases lying between them.

This receptor was taken from a human donor with aplastic anemia. V is TRBV9 and J is TRBJ1-1; D might be TRBD1 (6 bases). The material sequenced was sorted CD4+, CD8+, or CD8+CD57+ T cells (not recorded which) from PBMCs. Here the CDR3 reads CASSPGTLNTEAFL. CDR3 coding DNA: TGTGCCAGCAGCCCCGGGACATTGAACACTGAAGCTTTCCTT.